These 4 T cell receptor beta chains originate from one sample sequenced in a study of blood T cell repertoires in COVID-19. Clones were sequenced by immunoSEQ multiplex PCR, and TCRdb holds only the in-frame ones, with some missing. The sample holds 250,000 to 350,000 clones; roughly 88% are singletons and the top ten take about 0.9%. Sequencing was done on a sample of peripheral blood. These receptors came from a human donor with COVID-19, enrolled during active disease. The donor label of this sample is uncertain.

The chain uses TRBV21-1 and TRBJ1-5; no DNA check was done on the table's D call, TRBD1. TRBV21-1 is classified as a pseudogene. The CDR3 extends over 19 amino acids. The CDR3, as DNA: TGTGCCAGCAGCAATCATAGTGAGGACAGGGCGGGTAAGAATCAGCCCCAGCATTTT. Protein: CASSNHSEDRAGKNQPQHF.

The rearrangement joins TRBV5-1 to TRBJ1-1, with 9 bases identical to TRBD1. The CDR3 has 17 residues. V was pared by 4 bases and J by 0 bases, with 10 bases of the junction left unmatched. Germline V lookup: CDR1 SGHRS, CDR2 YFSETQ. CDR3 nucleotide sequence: TGCGCCAGCAGCCAGACTCCGGGACAGGGAATGAACACTGAAGCTTTCTTT. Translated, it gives CASSQTPGQGMNTEAFF. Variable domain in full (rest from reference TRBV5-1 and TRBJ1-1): KAGVTQTPRYLIKTRGQQVTLSCSPISGHRSVSWYQQTPGQGLQFLFEYFSETQRNKGNFPGRFSGRQFSNSRSEMNVSTLELGDSALYLCASSQTPGQGMNTEAFFGQGTRLTVV.

CDR3 sequence: CAWGRGTSRTYEQYF. CDR3 bases: TGTGCCTGGGGACGTGGGACTAGCAGAACCTACGAGCAGTACTTC. This chain links TRBV30 with TRBJ2-7, with 9 bases that match TRBD2. This CDR3 is built from 15 residues. V dropped 5 bases and J dropped 2; count of bases not matched to a gene: 10. Germline CDR1 GTSNPN, CDR2 SVGIG (reference sequence).

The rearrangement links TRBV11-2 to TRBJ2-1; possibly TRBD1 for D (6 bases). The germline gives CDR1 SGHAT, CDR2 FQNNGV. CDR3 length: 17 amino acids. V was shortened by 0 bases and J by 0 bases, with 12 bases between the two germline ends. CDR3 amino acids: CASSLDRTASSYNEQFF. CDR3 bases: TGTGCCAGCAGCTTAGATCGGACAGCGAGCTCCTACAATGAGCAGTTCTTC.